This T cell receptor (beta chain) was recorded in a study of identical twins. This clonotype was seen ten or more times. Antigen specificity is unknown. Study-level results: The degree of excess twin sharing was weaker in beta out-of-frame sequences. Twin-shared out-of-frame alpha sequences showed excess low generation probability.

In germline, CDR1 is KGHDR, CDR2 SFDVKD. The CDR3 extends over 15 amino acids. V shed 0 bases and J shed 4 bases, with 10 bases lying between them. With no exceptions, donors were healthy Caucasians. A single record per CDR3 protein comes from TCRdb applying MiXCR to the 5' RACE reads. The sample contains roughly 350,000 distinct CDR3 sequences, around 12% of which appear only once. The same specimen was also included in a second study, on yellow fever vaccine responses in identical twins. From that second work: The T cell response to vaccination in identical twins was reportedly partly convergent and partly personalized.

This chain uses TRBV24-1 with TRBJ2-3; TRBD2 might be the D (5 bases). The clonotype was recovered from a woman between 18 and 29 years old in good health. Material for sequencing was CD8+ T cells sorted from blood. The CDR3 bases are TGTGCCACCAGTGATTTGTTGGGGAGCGCAGATACGCAGTATTTT. Its translation is CATSDLLGSADTQYF.